This T cell receptor (beta chain) was observed in a study of blood T cells in healthy people across ages. The authors ran a second PCR of about 7 to 11 cycles using a sample-barcoded 5' primer and a J-beta primer mix. TCRdb re-called the 5' RACE reads with MiXCR, one entry per CDR3 protein. The sample includes about 800,000 distinct CDR3 sequences, 25% of them seen just once. Deletions cut 4 bases from V and 1 base from J, with 7 bases between. Germline-derived CDR1 and CDR2 are SQVTM and ANQGSEA. This CDR3 contains 12 residues. A minimum of 6 million PBMCs was isolated per sample. This clonotype has a handful of counts. The data also belong to a second study, concerning T cells of mothers and their children. That publication notes: Healthy Caucasian mothers, three in number, and their six children were the donors.

The material sequenced was blood. The V gene is TRBV29-1, the J gene TRBJ1-1; unclear D gene. The sequence derives from a boy aged 5-17 years in good health. The CDR3 sequence is CSVVRGNTEAFF. Written as DNA, the CDR3 is TGCAGCGTTGTACGAGGGAACACTGAAGCTTTCTTT.